Below, 9 T cell receptor beta chains from the same sample are listed, as sequenced in a study of Ad26.COV2.S vaccination and SARS-CoV-2 variants. Sequencing was performed with immunoSEQ multiplex PCR; in TCRdb, only in-frame clones are kept and a portion is missing. The sample consists of 450,000 to 550,000 clones, about 88% of them appearing once. The treatment is: over 15 received Ad26.COV2.S at low or high dose, single or two shots; several received placebo; per-sample allocation not given. After the first vaccine or placebo injection, samples were drawn on day 63. Sample: peripheral blood, taken in a trial of Ad26.COV2.S vaccine versus placebo. These TCRs come from a person aged 18 to 65 who received the Ad26.COV2.S COVID-19 vaccine or a placebo.

This clone was counted a single time. The chain links TRBV7-9 to TRBJ2-3; 7 nucleotides line up with TRBD1. CDR1 is SEHNR and CDR2 is FQNEAQ in the germline V gene (reference sequence). V shed 5 bases, J shed 2 bases, and the junction held 7 bases outside the gene matches. The CDR3 runs to 15 residues. The CDR3 sequence: CASSLRDSYTDTQYF. The CDR3 DNA is TGTGCCAGCAGCCTCCGGGACAGTTACACAGATACGCAGTATTTT.

This chain connects TRBV5-3 to TRBJ1-2; TRBD1 is a possible D gene (5 bases). TRBV5-3 is annotated as an ORF whose role is uncertain. The V end was cut by 4 bases, the J end by 3 bases, with 22 bases between. This CDR3 is built from 17 residues. Here the CDR3 DNA reads TGTGCCAGAAGCCGAAATAGTAGCCTGGACACACACTATGGCTACACCTTC. Translated, it gives CARSRNSSLDTHYGYTF.

Only one count was recorded for this clone. The gene calls are TRBV6-1 and TRBJ1-6; D is unresolved. Germline loops: CDR1 MNHNS, CDR2 SASEGT. The CDR3 length is 16 residues. Trimming shortened V by 2 bases and J by 0 bases, and 8 bases separated the two germline ends. The CDR3 loop is CASSEMGSSYNSPLHF. The CDR3 region has the DNA TGTGCCAGCAGTGAAATGGGGAGCTCCTATAATTCACCCCTCCACTTT.

This clone was seen once. A read error may produce the germline difference seen at one junction end. This chain links TRBV10-3 with TRBJ2-2, with D unclear. Germline V gene sequence: CDR1 ENHRY, CDR2 SYGVKD. The CDR3 has 12 residues. Here the CDR3 reads CAVSENTGELFF. The CDR3 DNA follows: TGTGCCGTCAGTGAAAACACCGGGGAGCTGTTTTTT.

This clone was seen just once. The same CDR3 is also encoded by other DNA sequences in this sample. CDR3 DNA sequence: TGTGCCAGCAGTTTATTGGGGTCGAACACTGAAGCTTTCTTT. It translates to CASSLLGSNTEAFF. The rearrangement links TRBV27 to TRBJ1-1; no firm D call. The CDR3 length is 14 residues. Per germline, CDR1 MNHEY and CDR2 SMNVEV (reference sequence). Trimming shortened V by 1 base and J by 1 base, and 7 bases separated the two germline ends.

V is TRBV6-2 or TRBV6-3 and J is TRBJ2-5; 10 bases agree with TRBD2. The CDR3 length is 18 residues. CDR1 is MNHEY, CDR2 SVGEGT, per germline. Losses at the gene ends were 2 bases for V and 3 bases for J; bases not matched to a gene: 12. Here the CDR3 DNA reads TGTGCCAGCAGTTACGGAACTAGCGGGACCCCTGGGGAAGAGACCCAGTACTTC. Encoded protein: CASSYGTSGTPGEETQYF.

This clone was counted a single time. The genes are TRBV19 and TRBJ2-2; the match to TRBD1 covers 8 bases. The CDR3 runs to 15 residues. The V gene end was trimmed by 4 bases and the J gene end by 6 bases; junction bases not matched to a gene: 7. Germline V gives CDR1 LNHDA, CDR2 SQIVND (reference sequence). In DNA form, the CDR3 reads TGTGCCAGTAGTACGGGACAGGTGGCGGCCGGGGAGCTGTTTTTT. Translating gives CASSTGQVAAGELFF.

This clone was seen ten or more times. The chain employs TRBV7-9 and TRBJ2-2; possibly TRBD2 for D (5 bases). The CDR3 is 15 amino acids. Germline-derived CDR1 and CDR2 are SEHNR and FQNEAQ (reference sequence). With 1 base removed from V and 4 bases from J, the gap between germline ends came to 10 bases. Here the CDR3 reads CASSLGLALTGELFF. DNA of the CDR3: TGTGCCAGCAGCTTAGGCCTAGCCCTCACCGGGGAGCTGTTTTTT.

The gene calls are TRBV4-1 and TRBJ1-1, with TRBD1 as a possible D gene (5 bases). Per the germline V gene, CDR1 is MGHRA and CDR2 is YSYEKL. The ends were cut back, 2 bases at V and 0 bases at J, with 7 bases in the middle. CDR3 length: 14 amino acids. The CDR3 region is CASSQIGVNTEAFF. The CDR3 DNA follows: TGCGCCAGCAGCCAAATAGGGGTGAACACTGAAGCTTTCTTT.